This T cell receptor beta chain was profiled in a study of OX40 agonist ivuxolimab in advanced cancers. At the level of the study: Each patient was given ivuxolimab into a vein every 2 weeks, at 0.01 to 10 mg/kg.

Baseline was the first blood sampling point, followed by cycle 4 day 1 and cycle 7 day 1. The junction had 11 bases not matched to a gene; V was cut back by 1 base and J by 5 bases. This CDR3 has 18 amino acids. Germline-derived CDR1 and CDR2 are LNHDA and SQIVND (reference sequence). Assay: immunoSEQ multiplex PCR; the TCRdb copy retains only in-frame clones and omits some. The data show fewer than 85,000 clones, with about 88% seen just once and over 0.9% held by the top ten. The starting material was CD4+ or CD8+ T cells sorted from blood, obtained in a trial of the OX40 agonist ivuxolimab. The J gene is TRBJ2-3, the V gene TRBV19; 11 nucleotides agree with TRBD2. This TCR was sampled from an adult with an advanced solid tumor such as melanoma, head and neck, liver or kidney cancer. The CDR3 is CASSIAITSGGRGDTQYF. CDR3 sequence (DNA): TGTGCCAGTAGTATAGCTATCACTAGCGGGGGACGGGGAGATACGCAGTATTTT.